One and the same sample provided the 3 T cell receptor beta chains below, sequenced in a study of blood T cells in healthy people across ages. Primed by a sample-barcoded 5' primer and a J-beta primer mix, a second PCR proceeded for 7 to 11 cycles. Via MiXCR, TCRdb re-called the 5' RACE reads, giving one row per CDR3 protein. Among about 720,000 distinct CDR3 sequences listed, approximately 25% were seen once. These same records also appear under a second study, on T cells of mothers and their children.

Source material: blood. The origin of the receptors is a boy aged 5-17 years in good health.

This clonotype appeared a few times. The V gene is TRBV4-2, the J gene TRBJ2-1; D possibly corresponds to TRBD2 (5 bases). Germline assignment: CDR1 LGHNA and CDR2 YNFKEQ. The CDR3 consists of 12 residues. V was trimmed by 1 base and J by 10 bases, leaving 8 bases between them. As DNA, the CDR3 is TGTGCCAGCAGCCAAGGGACTGCAGAGCAGTTCTTC. As protein: CASSQGTAEQFF.

The chain links TRBV19 to TRBJ1-5, with 12 bases matching TRBD1. CDR1 LNHDA and CDR2 SQIVND come from the germline V gene (reference sequence). Trimming took 4 bases from V and 1 from J; bases not matched to a gene: 5. This CDR3 has 17 amino acids. CDR3 sequence: CASSKGTGGESNQPQHF. The CDR3 DNA is TGTGCCAGTAGTAAAGGGACAGGGGGCGAGAGCAATCAGCCCCAGCATTTT.

Many counts were recorded for this clonotype. The V gene is TRBV12-3 or TRBV12-4, the J gene TRBJ2-2, with D possibly being TRBD2 (5 bases). V lost 6 bases and J 5 bases, leaving 16 bases between the germline ends. The CDR3 extends over 15 amino acids. DNA for the CDR3: TGTGCCAGCAGCCCCCCGCGGGCGCAAACCGGGGAGCTGTTTTTT. Its translation: CASSPPRAQTGELFF.